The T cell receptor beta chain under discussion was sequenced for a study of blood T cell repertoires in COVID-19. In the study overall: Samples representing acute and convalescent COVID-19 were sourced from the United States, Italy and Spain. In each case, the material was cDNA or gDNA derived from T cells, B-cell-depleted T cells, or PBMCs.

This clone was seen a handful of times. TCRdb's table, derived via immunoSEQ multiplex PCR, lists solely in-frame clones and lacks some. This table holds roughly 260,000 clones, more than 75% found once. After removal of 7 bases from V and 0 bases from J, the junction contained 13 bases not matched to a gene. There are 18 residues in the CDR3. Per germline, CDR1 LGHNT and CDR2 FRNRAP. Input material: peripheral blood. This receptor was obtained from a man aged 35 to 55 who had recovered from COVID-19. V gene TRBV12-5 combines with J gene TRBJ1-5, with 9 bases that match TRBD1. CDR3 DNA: TGTGCTAGTGTCCAGGGACAGGGTACGAGCTATAGCAATCAGCCCCAGCATTTT. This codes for CASVQGQGTSYSNQPQHF.